The 15 T cell receptor beta chains given below trace back to one sample, sequenced in a study of CD8+CD57+ T cells in acquired aplastic anemia. Profiling of TCR beta VDJ combinations and CDR3 sequences used genomic DNA as template. Using its own MiXCR run on the reads, TCRdb lists one record per CDR3 protein. Of 250,000 to 350,000 distinct CDR3 sequences listed, 55% to 65% are singletons. The sample taken for sequencing was sorted CD4+, CD8+, or CD8+CD57+ T cells (not recorded which) from PBMCs. The receptors shown here come from a human donor with severe aplastic anemia or a healthy control (not recorded which).

Many counts were recorded for this clonotype. J is TRBJ1-1 and V is TRBV15; unclear D gene. The length of the CDR3 is 13 residues. V shed 4 bases and J shed 7 bases, with 13 bases lying between them. Per the germline V gene, CDR1 is LNHNV and CDR2 is YYDKDF (reference sequence). The CDR3 DNA reads TGTGCCACCAGCACGAGACTAAACTATGAAGCTTTCTTT. Translated, it gives CATSTRLNYEAFF.

The table lists this clonotype with many counts. The rearrangement links TRBV6-1 to TRBJ2-2; D is unresolved. From germline, CDR1 is MNHNS and CDR2 SASEGT. V gave up 4 bases and J gave up 4 bases, with 13 bases separating them. The CDR3 totals 15 residues. The CDR3: CASSVEARSTGELFF. CDR3 nucleotide sequence: TGTGCCAGCAGTGTAGAGGCGCGGTCCACCGGGGAGCTGTTTTTT.

Points on this clonotype: A much larger clone lies a single base off, so this may be a read error. The conserved phenylalanine or tryptophan normally closing the CDR3 is absent here, so this likely arose from a read error. The chain's CDR3 is CASSAGGDGKTHYGYTY. The CDR3 bases are TGCGCCAGCAGCGCCGGGGGCGACGGAAAAACACACTATGGCTACACCTAC. This rearrangement joins TRBV4-1 to TRBJ1-2; possibly TRBD1 for D (6 bases). The CDR3 is made up of 17 amino acids. V was trimmed by 5 bases and J by 3 bases, leaving 22 bases between them. CDR1 MGHRA and CDR2 YSYEKL come from the germline V gene.

The chain uses TRBV20-1 and TRBJ1-2; D call uncertain. Trimming removed 6 bases at V and 2 bases at J, with 13 bases between. Germline CDR1 is DFQATT and CDR2 is SNEGSKA (reference sequence). The CDR3 spans 13 residues. The CDR3 loop reads CSAGEAVNYGYTF. The CDR3 DNA is TGCAGTGCCGGGGAGGCGGTCAACTATGGCTACACCTTC.

This sequence joins TRBV14 and TRBJ1-2, with unresolved D. V was cut by 0 bases and J by 4 bases, with 3 bases left in between. The length of the CDR3 is 12 residues. Germline CDR1 SGHDN, CDR2 FVKESK. The CDR3 coding sequence is TGTGCCAGCAGCCAAGATACCTATGGCTACACCTTC. Translation gives CASSQDTYGYTF.

The table lists this clonotype with many counts. V and J are TRBV24-1 and TRBJ2-1; 11 bases agree with TRBD2. The junction had 5 bases not matched to a gene; V was cut back by 4 bases and J by 4 bases. The CDR3 has 16 amino acids. The V gene's germline CDR1 is KGHDR and CDR2 SFDVKD. As DNA, the CDR3 is TGTGCCACCAGTGACGGGACTAGCGGTGATTACAATGAGCAGTTCTTC. Protein product: CATSDGTSGDYNEQFF.

The chain combines TRBV20-1 with TRBJ2-7, with 7 bases that match TRBD1. This CDR3 is built from 13 residues. Germline assignment: CDR1 DFQATT and CDR2 SNEGSKA (reference sequence). Trimming at V came to 6 bases and at J to 4 bases, leaving 9 bases not matched to a gene. CDR3 in amino acids: CSADPTGAYEQYF. In DNA, the CDR3 is TGCAGTGCCGACCCAACAGGGGCTTACGAGCAGTACTTC.

The V and J genes are TRBV24-1 and TRBJ2-3, with D hard to call. CDR1 and CDR2 from the germline V gene are KGHDR and SFDVKD. CDR3 length: 16 amino acids. Trimming cost V 4 bases and J 2 bases, with 15 bases left between them. This chain's CDR3 is CATSEGTQPFTDTQYF. The CDR3 DNA reads TGTGCCACCAGTGAGGGAACGCAACCTTTCACAGATACGCAGTATTTT.

V usage is TRBV6-2 or TRBV6-3 and J usage is TRBJ1-2; possible D gene TRBD1, 6 bases. Trimming took 10 bases from V and 6 from J, leaving 18 bases between them. The CDR3 loop spans 13 amino acids. The V gene's germline CDR1 is MNHEY and CDR2 SVGEGT. The DNA of the CDR3 is TGTGCCACAGGGGCCGGTCGCCGGGATGGCTACACCTTC. It codes for CATGAGRRDGYTF.

Written as DNA, the CDR3 is TGTGCCAGCAGTGCGGCCAGGGACACTGAAGCTTTCTTT. Translation: CASSAARDTEAFF. This sequence joins TRBV2 and TRBJ1-1; D possibly corresponds to TRBD1 (5 bases). Germline-derived CDR1 and CDR2 are SNHLY and FYNNEI. The CDR3 is made up of 13 amino acids. V was shortened by 4 bases and J by 3 bases, with 9 bases between the two germline ends.

This chain joins TRBV7-9 and TRBJ1-4, with 7 bases identical to TRBD1. V was clipped by 9 bases and J by 7 bases; unmatched bases: 5. The CDR3 is 12 residues long. Germline values: CDR1 SEHNR, CDR2 FQNEAQ (reference sequence). The CDR3: CASGGGREKLFF. The CDR3 DNA reads as TGTGCCAGTGGAGGGGGCCGTGAAAAACTGTTTTTT.

The chain carries TRBV10-2 and TRBJ2-7, with TRBD2 matching over 8 bases. CDR3 length equals 15 residues. The V gene's germline CDR1 is WSHSY and CDR2 SAAADI. J was trimmed by 2 bases and V by 8 bases; bases with no gene match: 11. In DNA, the CDR3 is TGCGCCAGCGAAGGACCTGGGCGGGGGGCCTACGAGCAGTACTTC. This codes for CASEGPGRGAYEQYF.

This clonotype has just one count. This chain uses TRBV20-1 with TRBJ1-5; TRBD1 matches 7 bases. The CDR3 loop spans 15 amino acids. V lost 0 bases, J lost 2 bases, and 4 bases stayed unmatched. Germline lookup yields CDR1 DFQATT and CDR2 SNEGSKA (reference sequence). Here the CDR3 DNA reads TGCAGTGCTAGAGATTCAACAGGGGGCAATCAGCCCCAGCATTTT. This sequence encodes CSARDSTGGNQPQHF.

The rearrangement uses TRBV7-2 and TRBJ1-1, with a possible D match to TRBD1 (5 bases). V gave up 1 base and J gave up 8 bases, with 17 bases separating them. Germline V gene data show CDR1 as SGHTA and CDR2 as FQGNSA. The CDR3 has 15 residues. The CDR3: CASSLVLSEGTEAFF. The CDR3 DNA follows: TGTGCCAGCAGCTTAGTCCTGTCTGAGGGGACCGAAGCTTTCTTT.

This clonotype was counted ten times or more. The gene calls are TRBV13 and TRBJ2-2; the D is unclear. V was clipped by 5 bases and J by 3 bases, with 4 bases between them. The CDR3 runs to 12 residues. The V gene's germline CDR1 is PRHDT and CDR2 FYEKMQ (reference sequence). The CDR3 loop is CASSIYTGELFF. For the CDR3, the DNA is TGTGCCAGCAGCATATACACCGGGGAGCTGTTTTTT.